The 3 T cell receptor beta chains below were found in one sample sequenced in a study of molecular identifiers for immune sequencing clone quantification. TCRdb passed the PCR reads through MiXCR, listing each CDR3 protein once. The sample yields under 600,000 distinct CDR3 sequences, roughly 23% seen once. Sample: naive CD8+ T cells from blood, with Jurkat cell RNA spiked in. As for subset: FACS-sorted CD8+CD4-CCR7+CD45RA+ naive T cells. All receptors derive from a human donor in good health. Some libraries in this study had Jurkat cell RNA spiked in.

This clonotype was counted ten times or more. This chain joins TRBV29-1 and TRBJ1-1; TRBD1 agrees at 7 bases. This CDR3 spans 13 amino acids. After removal of 7 bases from V and 6 bases from J, the junction contained 11 bases not matched to a gene. Germline CDR1 and CDR2: SQVTM and ANQGSEA. The CDR3 sequence: CSGAGGIIPEAFF. The CDR3 DNA follows: TGCAGCGGAGCAGGGGGGATCATACCTGAAGCTTTCTTT. Looking up the rest from reference TRBV29-1 and TRBJ1-1 gives the full variable domain: SAVISQKPSRDICQRGTSLTIQCQVDSQVTMMFWYRQQPGQSLTLIATANQGSEATYESGFVIDKFPISRPNLTFSTLTVSNMSPEDSSIYLCSGAGGIIPEAFFGQGTRLTVV.

The DNA for the CDR3 is TGCGCCAGCAGCTTGCTTAGCTTCAACGAGCAGTACTTC. Translating it yields CASSLLSFNEQYF. The gene calls are TRBV5-1 and TRBJ2-7; D gene ambiguous. The CDR3 covers 13 residues. The V and J ends lost 1 base and 5 bases respectively, with 10 bases between them. Per the germline V gene, CDR1 is SGHRS and CDR2 is YFSETQ.

With regard to this clonotype: This may be a read error: a much more frequent sequence differs by one nucleotide. V gene TRBV4-3 combines with J gene TRBJ1-6; TRBD1 is a possible D gene (6 bases). This CDR3 contains 18 residues. Germline-derived CDR1 and CDR2 are LGHNA and YSLEER. CDR3 sequence (DNA): TGCGCCAGCAGCCAAGAGGGTCCGGACAGATATTTTAATTCACTCCTCCACTTT. Encoded protein: CASSQEGPDRYFNSLLHF.